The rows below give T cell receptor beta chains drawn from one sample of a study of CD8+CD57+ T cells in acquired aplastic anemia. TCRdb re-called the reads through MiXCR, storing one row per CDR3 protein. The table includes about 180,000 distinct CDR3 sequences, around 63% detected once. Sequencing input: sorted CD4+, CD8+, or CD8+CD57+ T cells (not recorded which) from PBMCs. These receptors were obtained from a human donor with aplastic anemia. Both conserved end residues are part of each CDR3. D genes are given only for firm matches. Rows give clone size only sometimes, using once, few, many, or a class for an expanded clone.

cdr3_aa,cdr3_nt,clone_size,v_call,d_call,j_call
CSGGGLEEKLFF,TGCAGTGGTGGGGGGCTTGAAGAAAAACTGTTTTTT,once,TRBV20-1,.,TRBJ1-4
CASSSMDRGGGYTF,TGTGCCAGCAGCTCAATGGACAGGGGCGGGGGCTACACCTTC,.,TRBV7-3,TRBD1,TRBJ1-2
CSAPVSAAPYEQYF,TGCAGTGCACCTGTATCGGCGGCCCCCTACGAGCAGTACTTC,.,TRBV20-1,.,TRBJ2-7
CASRPEEGFVNYEQYF,TGTGCCAGTAGACCTGAAGAGGGGTTTGTCAACTACGAGCAGTACTTC,many,TRBV19,.,TRBJ2-7
CASSFSTGVDEQYF,TGTGCCAGCAGCTTTTCGACAGGGGTCGACGAGCAGTACTTC,.,TRBV7-9,TRBD1,TRBJ2-7
CASSLSPREKLFF,TGTGCCAGCAGTTTATCCCCCCGAGAAAAACTGTTTTTT,.,TRBV27,.,TRBJ1-4
CASSQDSGETQYF,TGTGCCAGCAGCCAAGATTCGGGGGAGACCCAGTACTTC,.,TRBV4-2,.,TRBJ2-5
CASSPARFGTEAFF,TGTGCCAGCAGCCCCGCCCGCTTTGGCACTGAAGCTTTCTTT,few,TRBV14,.,TRBJ1-1
CASRRGRTYEQYF,TGTGCCAGTAGGAGGGGCCGAACCTACGAGCAGTACTTC,.,TRBV19,.,TRBJ2-7
CASSFTGTNYGYTF,TGTGCCAGCAGCTTCACCGGTACTAACTATGGCTACACCTTC,once,TRBV7-2,.,TRBJ1-2
CASSLGGRLNSSLHF,TGTGCCAGCAGCTTAGGGGGAAGATTAAATTCATCCCTCCACTTT,.,TRBV7-9,.,TRBJ1-6
CASSLYGTGAYGYTF,TGTGCCAGCAGTTTATACGGGACAGGGGCTTATGGCTACACCTTC,many,TRBV12-3/TRBV12-4,TRBD1,TRBJ1-2
CASILETGINSPLHF,TGTGCCAGCATTCTGGAGACAGGGATTAATTCACCCCTCCACTTT,.,TRBV2,TRBD1,TRBJ1-6
CSVQIVYKGSNEQFF,TGCAGCGTCCAAATCGTATATAAGGGTTCGAATGAGCAGTTCTTC,.,TRBV29-1,.,TRBJ2-1
CASSFRGNEQFF,TGTGCCAGCAGTTTTCGAGGAAATGAGCAGTTCTTC,.,TRBV12-3/TRBV12-4,.,TRBJ2-1
CASSVRDYEQYFGPGQPQHF,.,.,TRBV2,.,TRBJ1-5
CASREGTGEWNEQFF,TGTGCCAGCAGGGAGGGGACAGGGGAGTGGAATGAGCAGTTCTTC,many,TRBV2,TRBD1,TRBJ2-1
CASSLVTGVDEQYF,TGTGCCAGCAGCTTAGTAACAGGGGTCGACGAGCAGTACTTC,.,TRBV7-2,TRBD1,TRBJ2-7
CASKVEGTDTQYF,TGTGCCAGTAAGGTAGAAGGGACAGATACGCAGTATTTT,few,TRBV19,.,TRBJ2-3
CASRPSYEQYF,TGTGCCAGCAGACCTTCCTACGAGCAGTACTTC,few,TRBV2,.,TRBJ2-7
CASSLSGELFF,TGCGCCAGCAGCTTAAGCGGGGAGCTGTTTTTT,many,TRBV5-1,.,TRBJ2-2
CATSRVRLNTEAFF,TGTGCCACCAGCAGAGTGAGGCTGAACACTGAAGCTTTCTTT,.,TRBV15,.,TRBJ1-1
CASSEEQGFSPLHF,TGTGCCAGTAGTGAGGAACAGGGTTTTTCACCCCTCCACTTT,once,TRBV19,.,TRBJ1-6
CAISGDQVSEAFF,TGTGCCATCAGTGGTGACCAAGTCTCTGAAGCTTTCTTT,few,TRBV10-3,.,TRBJ1-1